This T cell receptor (beta chain) came from a study of cytomegalovirus exposure and HLA in healthy donors. Trimming cost V 1 base and J 3 bases, with 7 bases left between them. Germline assignment: CDR1 LGHNA and CDR2 YSLEER. This CDR3 is 13 amino acids long. The PCR employed 60 Vbeta primers together with 13 Jbeta primers. Measured with immunoSEQ multiplex PCR; TCRdb has only the in-frame clones, and not every one. Of some 87,000 clones listed, around 62% are singletons. The sample was PBMCs. This chain connects TRBV4-3 to TRBJ2-7; no reliable D call. This sequence originates from a woman between 25 and 40 years old in good health and CMV-seropositive. The CDR3 DNA is TGCGCCAGCAGCCAAGCGTTCGTCTACGAGCAGTACTTC. Translated, it gives CASSQAFVYEQYF.